A single sample is the source of the 10 T cell receptor beta chains below, sequenced in a study of OX40 agonist ivuxolimab in advanced cancers. The method was immunoSEQ multiplex PCR; TCRdb's version includes in-frame clones alone and lacks a portion of them. This sample carries 55,000 to 75,000 clones, 85% of them seen once, and the ten largest clones take about 4%. The source material was CD4+ or CD8+ T cells sorted from blood, sampled in a trial of the OX40 agonist ivuxolimab. The receptor source for this set is an adult with an advanced solid tumor such as melanoma, head and neck, liver or kidney cancer.

This clone was detected only once. The CDR3: CASSWGTGNNEQFF. In nucleotides, the CDR3 is TGTGCCAGCAGCTGGGGGACAGGGAACAATGAGCAGTTCTTC. V and J are TRBV11-2 and TRBJ2-1, with TRBD1 matching 9 bases. The V gene end was trimmed by 4 bases and the J gene end by 5 bases; junction bases not matched to a gene: 3. The CDR3 is 14 amino acids. The germline CDR1 and CDR2 sequences are SGHAT and FQNNGV.

The chain uses TRBV5-1 and TRBJ1-2; 8 bases map to TRBD1. CDR3 length equals 14 residues. J lost 0 bases, V lost 3 bases, and 1 base had no gene match. The V gene's germline CDR1 is SGHRS and CDR2 YFSETQ. The DNA of the CDR3 is TGCGCCAGCAGCTCACAGGGGGCTAACTATGGCTACACCTTC. Its protein product is CASSSQGANYGYTF.

CDR3 in DNA: TGTGCCAGCAGTTTTAACCGGGCGCCCGTCCCAGCCCAGCATTTT. Protein product: CASSFNRAPVPAQHF. The V call is TRBV28, the J call TRBJ1-5, with D uncertain. Trimming removed 3 bases at V and 11 bases at J, with 20 bases between. Germline CDR1 and CDR2: MDHEN and SYDVKM. CDR3 size: 15 residues.

This sequence joins TRBV5-4 and TRBJ2-3; D remains ambiguous. The V and J ends lost 0 bases and 3 bases respectively, with 14 bases between them. The CDR3 contains 16 residues. The germline V gene encodes CDR1 SGHNT and CDR2 YYREEE (reference sequence). Here the CDR3 reads CASSLVPSMLTDTQYF. The CDR3 DNA is TGTGCCAGCAGCTTGGTTCCTAGTATGTTAACAGATACGCAGTATTTT.

The chain joins TRBV5-1 to TRBJ2-5; TRBD2 might be the D (5 bases). There are 14 residues in the CDR3. Per germline, CDR1 SGHRS and CDR2 YFSETQ. Trimming stripped 3 bases from V and 3 bases from J, with 12 bases between. CDR3 DNA sequence: TGCGCCAGCAGCTACGCGGGCCGGGAAGAGACCCAGTACTTC. Its protein is CASSYAGREETQYF.

The chain carries TRBV4-3 and TRBJ1-2, with TRBD1 as a possible D gene (5 bases). The CDR3 contains 16 residues. The ends were cut back, 0 bases at V and 4 bases at J, with 15 bases in the middle. Germline V gene data show CDR1 as LGHNA and CDR2 as YSLEER. The CDR3 reads CASSQEGAGVGYGYTF. CDR3 DNA sequence: TGCGCCAGCAGCCAAGAAGGGGCAGGAGTGGGCTATGGCTACACCTTC.

The chain joins TRBV4-2 to TRBJ2-7; D gene ambiguous. Trimming left V 2 bases short and J 4 bases short, with 6 bases between. CDR3 length: 12 residues. In germline, CDR1 is LGHNA, CDR2 YNFKEQ. CDR3 in DNA: TGTGCCAGCAGCCAATCCCTTTACGAGCAGTACTTC. Amino acid sequence: CASSQSLYEQYF.

V and J are TRBV7-8 and TRBJ2-4, with 7 bases identical to TRBD1. The length of the CDR3 is 18 residues. The germline V gene encodes CDR1 SGHVS and CDR2 FQNEAQ. V dropped 2 bases and J dropped 4; count of bases not matched to a gene: 14. CDR3 residues: CASSLRPMRGLQKNIQYF. In nucleotides, the CDR3 is TGTGCCAGCAGCTTAAGGCCTATGAGGGGGCTTCAGAAAAACATTCAGTACTTC.

The chain employs TRBV7-9 and TRBJ1-4; a possible D gene is TRBD1 (5 bases). This CDR3 region has 16 residues. In germline, CDR1 is SEHNR, CDR2 FQNEAQ (reference sequence). The V end lost 0 bases, the J end lost 6 bases, and 14 bases lay between the germline ends. The CDR3 is CASSLASGRGDEKLFF. DNA for the CDR3: TGTGCCAGCAGCTTAGCGTCGGGGAGGGGAGATGAAAAACTGTTTTTT.

The chain has TRBV5-4 and TRBJ2-2; D is unresolved. The CDR3 extends over 13 amino acids. Trimming stripped 5 bases from V and 0 bases from J, with 5 bases between. Germline values: CDR1 SGHNT, CDR2 YYREEE (reference sequence). CDR3 DNA sequence: TGTGCCAGCAGAGACACGAACACCGGGGAGCTGTTTTTT. Residues: CASRDTNTGELFF. Looking up the rest from reference TRBV5-4 and TRBJ2-2 gives the full variable domain: ETGVTQSPTHLIKTRGQQVTLRCSSQSGHNTVSWYQQALGQGPQFIFQYYREEENGRGNFPPRFSGLQFPNYSSELNVNALELDDSALYLCASRDTNTGELFFGEGSRLTVL.